This paragraph reports one T cell receptor (beta chain). Its antigen is as yet unknown. In blood CD8+ and CD4+ T cells, TCR beta underwent sequencing. Patients with Susac syndrome met diagnostic criteria defined recently for definite or probable disease. Reverse transcription used about 0.45 to 1 ug RNA and random hexamers. By means of immunoSEQ multiplex PCR, TCR beta CDR3 spanning 54 Vbeta and 13 Jbeta underwent amplification. TCRdb ran MiXCR on the immunoSEQ multiplex PCR reads and lists one entry per CDR3 protein. The data contain about 240,000 distinct CDR3 sequences, 90% to 96% of them singletons. The CDR3 length is 15 residues. With V trimmed by 6 bases and J by 9 bases, 10 bases remained unmatched. The germline V gene encodes CDR1 ENHRY and CDR2 SYGVKD. The data are from a study of CD8 T cells in Susac syndrome. Study findings and constraints: The study recognized that the number of individuals in its TCR sequencing and HLA analysis was relatively small.

Sequencing was done on a sample of CD4+ T cells from PBMCs. The chain recombines TRBV10-3 with TRBJ2-1; 11 bases align to TRBD2. The clonotype comes from a human donor with Susac syndrome. The CDR3: CAIRKTSGKAAEQFF. In nucleotides, the CDR3 is TGTGCCATCAGGAAGACTAGCGGGAAAGCGGCTGAGCAGTTCTTC.